Sequencing of this TCR beta chain was carried out in a study of T-cell memory formation after mild COVID-19. About the study: TCR clusters showed largely donor specificity. Findings and caveats of the study: Clones that contracted from day 15 to 85 were balanced CD4/CD8, while later expanders leaned CD4+. Clones which contracted sat mainly in CM and EM if CD4+, and in EMRA if CD8+. Pre-infection memory contained some responding clones, which suggested that cross-reactive memory had joined.

One entry per CDR3 protein, called by TCRdb with MiXCR from the 5' RACE reads. The sample lists about 320,000 distinct CDR3 sequences; more than 13% were seen once. This clonotype was seen more than once but under ten times. Its antigen is currently unknown. V dropped 8 bases and J dropped 5 bases, with 12 bases sitting between them. The CDR3 extends over 12 amino acids. Material: PBMCs or a T cell subset sorted from them (not recorded which). This receptor was identified in a man aged 18 to 30 who had mild COVID-19 (a few samples of this study predate the infection). Cell type and time point are not known. The chain uses TRBV12-3 or TRBV12-4 and TRBJ2-5, with a possible D match to TRBD1 (7 bases). CDR3 sequence (DNA): TGTGCCAGCGGGGGGACAGCGGAGACCCAGTACTTC. Translation: CASGGTAETQYF.